One and the same sample provided the 27 T cell receptor beta chains below, sequenced in a study of blood T cell repertoires in COVID-19. TCRdb's copy holds only in-frame clones and misses some; the assay was immunoSEQ multiplex PCR. The data show roughly 500,000 clones, approximately 87% seen once. The material sequenced was PBMCs or T cells enriched from blood (not recorded which). The receptors were sampled from a woman between 40 and 50 years old who had recovered from COVID-19.

The count of this clone is one. V usage is TRBV5-5 and J usage is TRBJ2-2; TRBD2 might be the D (5 bases). Germline CDR1 and CDR2: SGHKS and YYEKEE (reference sequence). The V gene lost 1 base and the J gene lost 5 bases, with 15 bases spanning the gap. CDR3 length: 16 amino acids. For the CDR3, the DNA is TGTGCCAGCAGCTTGACGTTTGGAACGGGGACCGGGGAGCTGTTTTTT. Protein sequence: CASSLTFGTGTGELFF.

The chain uses TRBV6-5 and TRBJ1-6; tentative D call: TRBD1 (6 bases). The ends were cut back, 6 bases at V and 6 bases at J, with 9 bases in the middle. CDR1 is MNHEY, CDR2 SVGAGI, per germline. The CDR3 has 13 residues. As DNA, the CDR3 is TGTGCCAGCAGGACGGACAGTAATTCACCCCTCCACTTT. Protein: CASRTDSNSPLHF.

V usage is TRBV2 and J usage is TRBJ1-2; 7 bases are a match to TRBD1. Germline V lookup: CDR1 SNHLY, CDR2 FYNNEI. V gave up 5 bases and J gave up 0 bases; unmatched junction bases: 6. The CDR3 is 15 amino acids. The CDR3 is CASSLDRSSNYGYTF. The CDR3 DNA follows: TGTGCCAGCAGTTTGGACAGGTCTTCTAACTATGGCTACACCTTC.

The rearrangement joins TRBV4-2 to TRBJ1-1; a possible D gene is TRBD1 (5 bases). Trimming shortened V by 0 bases and J by 6 bases, and 11 bases separated the two germline ends. CDR3 length: 14 residues. Per the germline V gene, CDR1 is LGHNA and CDR2 is YNFKEQ. The CDR3 DNA is TGTGCCAGCAGCCAAGATAGCAGGGTACCTGAAGCTTTCTTT. Translation: CASSQDSRVPEAFF.

The chain couples TRBV3-1 (or the pseudogene TRBV3-2) to TRBJ1-2; weak D call: TRBD1 (5 bases). The CDR3 length is 17 residues. Germline-derived CDR1 and CDR2 are LGHDT and YNNKEL (reference sequence). V dropped 0 bases and J dropped 0 bases, with 14 bases sitting between them. Here the CDR3 reads CASSQDRGMGTNYGYTF. The CDR3 coding sequence is TGTGCCAGCAGCCAAGACCGGGGGATGGGGACTAACTATGGCTACACCTTC.

The V call is TRBV11-2, the J call TRBJ2-1; D possibly corresponds to TRBD2 (6 bases). Germline values: CDR1 SGHAT, CDR2 FQNNGV. The CDR3 covers 16 residues. Trimming left V 5 bases short and J 6 bases short, with 20 bases between. In DNA, the CDR3 is TGTGCCAGCAGCAGAGAGACGGGACTCCGCGGCAATGAGCAGTTCTTC. Translation: CASSRETGLRGNEQFF.

This rearrangement joins TRBV10-3 to TRBJ1-5; 11 bases are shared with TRBD1. This CDR3 is 15 amino acids long. The V segment lost 5 bases and the J segment 5 bases; nucleotides outside the gene matches: 5. CDR1 is ENHRY and CDR2 is SYGVKD in the germline V gene. DNA for the CDR3: TGTGCCATCAGTCGGACAGGGGGCCTAGATCAGCCCCAGCATTTT. Protein product: CAISRTGGLDQPQHF.

This chain joins TRBV4-1 and TRBJ1-1, with 10 positions matching TRBD1. Losses at the gene ends were 4 bases for V and 4 bases for J; bases not matched to a gene: 0. Germline V gene lookup returns CDR1 MGHRA and CDR2 YSYEKL. CDR3 length: 13 residues. This CDR3 reads CASSRDRGTEAFF. CDR3 coding DNA: TGCGCCAGCAGCCGGGACAGGGGCACTGAAGCTTTCTTT.

The V and J genes are TRBV5-1 and TRBJ1-1; no clear D. Trimming removed 2 bases at V and 3 bases at J, with 8 bases between. The CDR3 loop spans 13 amino acids. Germline lookup yields CDR1 SGHRS and CDR2 YFSETQ. Here the CDR3 DNA reads TGCGCCAGCAGCTTTAGCAGCTACACTGAAGCTTTCTTT. Translated: CASSFSSYTEAFF.

The rearrangement links TRBV6-1 to TRBJ2-7; D is unresolved. The CDR3 has 13 residues. Germline V gene lookup returns CDR1 MNHNS and CDR2 SASEGT. V lost 3 bases and J 4 bases, leaving 10 bases between the germline ends. CDR3 sequence: CASSDRFGYEQYF. The CDR3 nucleotides read TGTGCCAGCAGTGACAGGTTTGGGTACGAGCAGTACTTC.

V gene TRBV7-2 combines with J gene TRBJ2-1; D is uncertain. V was pared by 0 bases and J by 5 bases, with 5 bases between. CDR3 size: 13 residues. CDR1 and CDR2 (germline): SGHTA, FQGNSA. CDR3: CASSLAAHNEQFF. The CDR3 DNA follows: TGTGCCAGCAGCTTAGCGGCCCACAATGAGCAGTTCTTC.

The gene calls are TRBV21-1 and TRBJ2-1; TRBD2, the D gene given by the table, was not confirmed from the DNA. TRBV21-1 is a listed pseudogene. CDR3 length equals 14 residues. The CDR3: CASSKARGINEQFF. The CDR3 DNA sequence: TGTGCCAGCAGCAAGGCCCGGGGTATCAATGAGCAGTTCTTC.

The rearrangement joins TRBV6-5 to TRBJ2-7, with 8 bases identical to TRBD1. CDR1 and CDR2 from the germline V gene are MNHEY and SVGAGI. The CDR3 length is 14 residues. The trim removed 7 bases at V and 3 bases at J, leaving 8 bases unmatched. CDR3 region: CASNTGTGRYEQYF. The CDR3 nucleotides read TGTGCCAGCAACACCGGGACAGGCCGCTACGAGCAGTACTTC.

This clone was picked up a small number of times. The V gene is TRBV10-3, the J gene TRBJ2-5; 7 bases fit TRBD2. Germline CDR1 reads ENHRY; CDR2 reads SYGVKD. The CDR3 sequence is 19 residues long. V lost 3 bases, J lost 1 base, and 17 bases stayed unmatched. The CDR3 protein is CAISDWGGTSQHFQETQYF. In nucleotides, the CDR3 is TGTGCCATCAGTGATTGGGGGGGGACGAGTCAGCACTTCCAAGAGACCCAGTACTTC.

J is TRBJ2-1 and V is TRBV19; TRBD2 matches at 11 bases. The CDR3 contains 18 residues. Germline lookup yields CDR1 LNHDA and CDR2 SQIVND (reference sequence). The V and J ends lost 4 bases and 4 bases, in that order; junction bases with no gene match: 12. Here the CDR3 DNA reads TGTGCCAGTAGTAATAGGGGCGCTAGCGGGAGGTTTTACAATGAGCAGTTCTTC. Translated: CASSNRGASGRFYNEQFF.

V gene TRBV7-2 combines with J gene TRBJ1-1; possible D gene TRBD1, 6 bases. CDR1 and CDR2 (germline): SGHTA, FQGNSA. Trimming left V 2 bases short and J 1 base short, with 11 bases between. The CDR3 has 15 amino acids. CDR3 loop: CASSLTGTKNTEAFF. The CDR3 bases are TGTGCCAGCAGCTTAACCGGGACAAAGAACACTGAAGCTTTCTTT.

This chain's CDR3 is CASRKQSGNTGELFF. The CDR3 region has the DNA TGTGCCAGCAGGAAACAAAGCGGAAACACCGGGGAGCTGTTTTTT. The J gene is TRBJ2-2, the V gene TRBV2; a possible D gene is TRBD2 (5 bases). The V end was cut by 6 bases, the J end by 2 bases, with 13 bases between. Germline V CDR1 and CDR2: SNHLY, FYNNEI. The CDR3 sequence is 15 residues long.

The V gene is TRBV28, the J gene TRBJ1-5; the D is unclear. Trimming left V 10 bases short and J 5 bases short, with 12 bases between. CDR3 length: 12 amino acids. Per germline, CDR1 MDHEN and CDR2 SYDVKM. CDR3 sequence: CAIAKNDQPQHF. The CDR3 DNA reads TGTGCCATCGCGAAAAACGATCAGCCCCAGCATTTT.

The CDR3 nucleotides read TGTGCCAGTAGTATAGTATCCGGAGAAACTGAAGCTTTCTTT. As protein: CASSIVSGETEAFF. The genes are TRBV19 and TRBJ1-1; D gene uncertain. Germline CDR1 LNHDA, CDR2 SQIVND (reference sequence). V shed 1 base and J shed 5 bases, with 11 bases lying between them. This CDR3 spans 14 amino acids. Full variable domain (missing parts from reference TRBV19 and TRBJ1-1): DGGITQSPKYLFRKEGQNVTLSCEQNLNHDAMYWYRQDPGQGLRLIYYSQIVNDFQKGDIAEGYSVSREKKESFPLTVTSAQKNPTAFYLCASSIVSGETEAFFGQGTRLTVV.

DNA of the CDR3: TGCAGCGTTGATCGAGGAAACTCCTACGAGCAGTACTTC. It codes for CSVDRGNSYEQYF. The J gene is TRBJ2-7, the V gene TRBV29-1, with D unresolved. V gave up 3 bases and J gave up 0 bases, with 9 bases separating them. Germline CDR1 is SQVTM and CDR2 is ANQGSEA. This CDR3 has 13 amino acids.

V and J are TRBV10-3 and TRBJ2-7, with TRBD1 identical over 7 bases. CDR3 size: 11 residues. In germline, CDR1 is ENHRY, CDR2 SYGVKD. Trimming at V came to 8 bases and at J to 7 bases, leaving 5 bases not matched to a gene. DNA of the CDR3: TGTGCCATCCCTCCGACAGGGGAGCAGTACTTC. The encoded protein is CAIPPTGEQYF.

This clone was seen only once. The V gene is TRBV27, the J gene TRBJ2-2, with 7 nucleotides matching TRBD1. The CDR3 runs 17 residues. V trimming: 4 bases; J trimming: 1 base; junction bases outside the gene matches: 9. CDR1 MNHEY and CDR2 SMNVEV come from the germline V gene (reference sequence). For the CDR3, the DNA is TGTGCCAGCAGTTCACCCCCGGGACAGATGAACACCGGGGAGCTGTTTTTT. This gives the protein CASSSPPGQMNTGELFF.

The rearrangement uses TRBV6-4 and TRBJ2-2, with unresolved D. This CDR3 is built from 14 residues. Germline-derived CDR1 and CDR2 are MRHNA and SNTAGT. The V end was cut by 0 bases, the J end by 2 bases, with 4 bases between. CDR3 DNA: TGTGCCAGCAGTGACTCGTCAAACACCGGGGAGCTGTTTTTT. Its protein product is CASSDSSNTGELFF.

V gene TRBV30 combines with J gene TRBJ2-7, with 7 bases fitting TRBD2. Germline V gene lookup returns CDR1 GTSNPN and CDR2 SVGIG (reference sequence). The V and J ends lost 0 bases and 2 bases, in that order; junction bases with no gene match: 7. CDR3 length equals 15 residues. The CDR3 region is CAWSVFGGGAYEQYF. The CDR3 DNA follows: TGTGCCTGGAGTGTATTCGGCGGGGGTGCCTACGAGCAGTACTTC.

This chain joins TRBV7-2 and TRBJ1-1; D perhaps matches TRBD1 (5 bases). The CDR3 is made up of 13 amino acids. V was cut by 2 bases and J by 8 bases, with 12 bases left in between. Germline CDR1 reads SGHTA; CDR2 reads FQGNSA. CDR3 region: CASSLFSGQEAFF. CDR3 bases: TGTGCCAGCAGCTTATTTTCAGGGCAGGAAGCTTTCTTT. The complete variable domain, with remaining parts taken from reference TRBV7-2 and TRBJ1-1, reads GAGVSQSPSNKVTEKGKDVELRCDPISGHTALYWYRQSLGQGLEFLIYFQGNSAPDKSGLPSDRFSAERTGGSVSTLTIQRTQQEDSAVYLCASSLFSGQEAFFGQGTRLTVV.

V gene TRBV20-1 combines with J gene TRBJ2-1; TRBD2 matches at 13 bases. V shed 3 bases and J 8 bases; nucleotides not matched to a gene: 4. There are 14 residues in the CDR3. Germline V gene lookup returns CDR1 DFQATT and CDR2 SNEGSKA (reference sequence). CDR3 nucleotides: TGCAGTGCTAGTAGGACTAGCGGGAGTCATGAGCAGTTCTTC. This codes for CSASRTSGSHEQFF.

Only one count was recorded for this clone. V usage is TRBV11-2 and J usage is TRBJ1-6, with a weak D call TRBD1 (5 bases). The CDR3 is 16 amino acids. CDR1 is SGHAT, CDR2 FQNNGV, per germline. The V end lost 0 bases, the J end lost 9 bases, and 15 bases lay between the germline ends. CDR3 protein: CASSLEGGLLGSPLHF. CDR3 nucleotides: TGTGCCAGCAGCTTAGAGGGGGGGTTGCTTGGTTCACCCCTCCACTTT. Complete variable domain (other parts from reference TRBV11-2 and TRBJ1-6): EAGVAQSPRYKIIEKRQSVAFWCNPISGHATLYWYQQILGQGPKLLIQFQNNGVVDDSQLPKDRFSAERLKGVDSTLKIQPAKLEDSAVYLCASSLEGGLLGSPLHFGNGTRLTVT.